A selection of T cell receptor beta chains follows, all from one sample in a study of OX40 agonist ivuxolimab in advanced cancers. The repertoire was sequenced with immunoSEQ multiplex PCR; TCRdb's copy has only in-frame clones and lacks some. The sample shows roughly 13,000 clones, approximately 87% of them seen only once. Here the sequenced sample was CD4+ or CD8+ T cells sorted from blood, taken in a trial of the OX40 agonist ivuxolimab. The receptors were gathered from an adult with an advanced solid tumor such as melanoma, head and neck, liver or kidney cancer. Each CDR3 is given with its conserved first and last residue. The order of the fields is clone size, J gene, V gene, D gene, CDR3 DNA, CDR3 protein. The D gene is left open where the match is weak. A clone size is listed for some rows: how often the clone was seen (once, few, many), or a class if it is expanded.

- TRBJ2-5 TRBV11-2 TRBD2 TGTGCCAGCAGTTCTAGCGGGGGGTCTGGTTACTTC CASSSSGGSGYF
few TRBJ2-2 TRBV5-1 TRBD1 TGCGCCAGCAGCATACCCGGGACAGGGGGCCTCACCGGGGAGCTGTTTTTT CASSIPGTGGLTGELFF
- TRBJ1-2 TRBV5-1 TRBD1 TGCGCCAGCAGCTTGGTAGGACAGGGTTATGGCTACACCTTC CASSLVGQGYGYTF
- TRBJ2-4 TRBV6-5 TRBD1 TGTGCCAGCAGTTACACGACAGGGGGCCGGAGGAATATTCAGTACTTC CASSYTTGGRRNIQYF
- TRBJ2-5 TRBV7-2 - TGTGCCAGCAGCTTAGGGACTGGGGCCTCAGAGACCCAGTACTTC CASSLGTGASETQYF
- TRBJ2-2 TRBV11-3 TRBD2 TGTGCCAGCAGCTCTCCGACTAGCAATTCCGGGGAGCTGTTTTTT CASSSPTSNSGELFF
- TRBJ2-7 TRBV12-1 - TGTGCCAGCAGCCCCGGGACAGGGGGCCACGAGGGATACTTC CASSPGTGGHEGYF
- TRBJ2-5 TRBV2 TRBD2 TGTGCCAGTGGGGCTAGCGGTACCTTCGTCCAAGAGACCCAGTACTTC CASGASGTFVQETQYF
- TRBJ2-7 TRBV13 - TGTGCCAGCAGCTTAGCCTCACTAGGGGGTCGGTACGAGCAGTACTTC CASSLASLGGRYEQYF
- TRBJ1-1 TRBV29-1 TRBD1 TGCAGCGCCGGGACAGGGAACACTGAAGCTTTCTTT CSAGTGNTEAFF
once TRBJ1-1 TRBV25-1 - TGTGCCAGCAGTGAATATACGGGGCCTGAAGCTTTCTTT CASSEYTGPEAFF
- TRBJ1-2 TRBV5-4 TRBD1 TGTGCCAGCAGCAGGGGACAGGGAGATTTTTCGAACTATGGCTACACCTTC CASSRGQGDFSNYGYTF
- TRBJ1-5 TRBV11-2 - TGTGCCAGCAGCTTAGAAGGGGGGGCAGCCCAGCATTTT CASSLEGGAAQHF
- TRBJ1-1 TRBV5-5 - TGTGCCAGCAGCTTGGAGTCGGGGTCGGGCACTGAAGCTTTCTTT CASSLESGSGTEAFF
once TRBJ1-6 TRBV7-7 - TGTGCTAGCAGCCCGCCGGTCACAGAACATTCACCCCTCCACTTT CASSPPVTEHSPLHF
- TRBJ2-1 TRBV11-3 - TGTGCCAGCAGCCCAATCCCAAGGGAGTTCTTC CASSPIPREFF
- TRBJ1-1 TRBV18 - TGTGCCAGCTCCCCAATTTCCGACACTGAAGCTTTCTTT CASSPISDTEAFF
- TRBJ1-3 TRBV2 TRBD1 TGTGCCAGCTTCGCATACTCCACAGGGGCAAACTCTGGAAACACCATATATTTT CASFAYSTGANSGNTIYF
- TRBJ2-1 TRBV10-3 - TGTGCCATCAGAGCGACTACACCGGGGAATGAGCAGTTCTTC CAIRATTPGNEQFF
- TRBJ2-3 TRBV16 TRBD2 TGTGCCAGCAGCCAATCTGCGGGGGAGCTCCCAGATACGCAGTATTTT CASSQSAGELPDTQYF
- TRBJ2-7 TRBV2 TRBD1 TGTGCCAGCAGAGCCGGGACAGGGAACGCCTACGAGCAGTACTTC CASRAGTGNAYEQYF
once TRBJ2-7 TRBV6-5 - TGTGCCAGCAGTTTCGATTACTTC CASSFDYF
few TRBJ2-3 TRBV9 - TGTGCCAGCAGCTACAGTGGGGGCACAGATACGCAGTATTTT CASSYSGGTDTQYF
- TRBJ1-6 TRBV19 - TGTGCCAGTAGTATCCGGGACCAAAATTCACCCCTCCACTTT CASSIRDQNSPLHF
- TRBJ2-2 TRBV5-1 - TGCGCCAGCAGCCGAACAGAGAACACCGGGGAGCTGTTTTTT CASSRTENTGELFF
- TRBJ2-3 TRBV10-3 TRBD2 TGTGCCTCGGGACTAGCGGGGCTCACAGATACGCAGTATTTT CASGLAGLTDTQYF
- TRBJ2-1 TRBV10-1 TRBD2 TGCGCCAGCAGTGCGTGGGCGGGGGAGGTGGATGAGCAGTTCTTC CASSAWAGEVDEQFF
- TRBJ1-1 TRBV18 - - CASSPSGQGTEAFF
- TRBJ2-5 TRBV6-5 - TGTGCCAGCAGTTACTCCGGGGGTAGTGAGACCCAGTACTTC CASSYSGGSETQYF